These 2 T cell receptor beta chains were all obtained from the same sample, sequenced in a study of CD8+CD57+ T cells in acquired aplastic anemia. Patients who underwent sequencing had shown CD8+CD57+ cell expansion by flow cytometry. Template material for TCR beta VDJ and CDR3 profiling consisted of genomic DNA. TCRdb used MiXCR to reprocess the reads, holding one entry per CDR3 protein. Counted here are a few hundred thousand distinct CDR3 sequences, 50% to 65% occurring once; the ten biggest clones make up approximately 1.2%. The sample consisted of sorted CD4+, CD8+, or CD8+CD57+ T cells (not recorded which) from PBMCs. The receptors were sampled from a human donor with aplastic anemia.

The J gene is TRBJ1-1, the V gene TRBV7-9; possible D gene TRBD1, 6 bases. CDR1 is SEHNR and CDR2 is FQNEAQ in the germline V gene (reference sequence). The germline V and J ends were trimmed by 6 bases and 1 base, with 15 bases remaining between them. The CDR3 extends over 15 amino acids. The CDR3 sequence: CASRPWTEQNTEAFF. The CDR3 region has the DNA TGTGCCAGCAGGCCTTGGACAGAGCAGAACACTGAAGCTTTCTTT.

V gene TRBV10-1 combines with J gene TRBJ2-3; D not certain. V lost 4 bases and J lost 0, with 14 bases in between. In germline, CDR1 is WNHNN, CDR2 SYGVQD (reference sequence). The CDR3 loop spans 16 amino acids. The CDR3 nucleotides are TGCGCCAGCAGTGTGGGGTCCGCGTCTAGCACAGATACGCAGTATTTT. Encoded protein: CASSVGSASSTDTQYF.